Listed below are T cell receptor beta chains from one sample, sequenced in a study of blood T cell repertoires in COVID-19. Libraries were prepared by immunoSEQ multiplex PCR; TCRdb keeps only in-frame clonotypes and omits some of them. The repertoire holds about 270,000 clones, with 75% to 95% as singletons. Source material: PBMCs or T cells enriched from blood (not recorded which). These receptors originate from a man aged 35-49 years who had been exposed to COVID-19. CDR3s include the opening cysteine and the closing phenylalanine or tryptophan. D genes are given only for firm matches. Size values are once, few and many counts, or a class for expanded clones, and some rows have none.

>TRBD2|TRBJ2-3|.|TRBV11-3
TGTGCCAGCAGCTCACCGGGCCAAACACTAGCGGGAGGCCTCCCAGATACGCAGTATTTT
CASSSPGQTLAGGLPDTQYF
>.|TRBJ2-1|.|TRBV2
TGTGCCAGCAGTTTCGTTCTAGCACTAGACAATGAGCAGTTCTTC
CASSFVLALDNEQFF
>.|TRBJ1-5|.|TRBV11-2
TGTGCCAGCAGCTTGGGGCCCGATCAGCCCCAGCATTTT
CASSLGPDQPQHF
>.|TRBJ2-2|.|TRBV5-6
TGTGCCAGCAGCTTGTTGTCATCAGGCCCCGGGGAGCTGTTTTTT
CASSLLSSGPGELFF
>.|TRBJ1-4|.|TRBV2
TGTGCCAGCACCGCGGACAGTGTTTATGAAAAACTGTTTTTT
CASTADSVYEKLFF
>.|TRBJ1-2|.|TRBV6-6
TGTGCCAGCAGTCTCCCCGGGGAGTTACCCATATATGGCTACACCTTC
CASSLPGELPIYGYTF
>TRBD2|TRBJ2-5|.|TRBV14
TGTGCCAGCAGCGCTAGGTGGGCGGGAGTAGCGGAGACCCAGTACTTC
CASSARWAGVAETQYF
>TRBD2|TRBJ2-1|.|TRBV15
TGTGCCACCAGCCCGTACGTAGGACTAGCGGGAACTGCCACCTACAATGAGCAGTTCTTC
CATSPYVGLAGTATYNEQFF
>.|TRBJ2-3|.|TRBV18
TGTGCCAGCTCACCACCGATTACTACCGGCCGGTATTTT
CASSPPITTGRYF
>.|TRBJ2-3|.|TRBV12-3/TRBV12-4
TGTGCCAGCAGTCCGACAGATACGCAGTATTTT
CASSPTDTQYF
>TRBD1|TRBJ1-1|.|TRBV28
TGTGCCAGCAGTCTTGGACAGGGACGCACTGAAGCTTTCTTT
CASSLGQGRTEAFF
>TRBD1|TRBJ1-3|.|TRBV28
TGTGCCAGCAGTTTCCTCTACGGGGACAGCTCTGGAAACACCATATATTTT
CASSFLYGDSSGNTIYF
>.|TRBJ2-7|.|TRBV27
TGTGCCAGCAGTCCGAGGGGGCTAGCGTCCTACGAGCAGTACTTC
CASSPRGLASYEQYF
>.|TRBJ1-2|.|TRBV27
TGTGCCAGCAGTTCTATTCTGGAGGGTCAGGGCTACACCTTC
CASSSILEGQGYTF
>.|TRBJ2-3|.|TRBV20-1
TGCAGTGCTAGTCTGCGCGGGTGGCCGGATACGCAGTATTTT
CSASLRGWPDTQYF
>.|TRBJ1-5|.|TRBV29-1
TGCAGCGCTGGGGCCGCCGGTCAGCCCCAGCATTTT
CSAGAAGQPQHF
>.|TRBJ1-2|once|TRBV3-1/TRBV3-2
TGTGCCAGCAGCCAGTCGCGGGGGACCGATGGCTACACCTTC
CASSQSRGTDGYTF
>.|TRBJ2-7|.|TRBV29-1
TGCAGCGTTTGCGCAGGCCGTGAGTACGAGCAGTACTTC
CSVCAGREYEQYF
>TRBD1|TRBJ2-7|.|TRBV28
TGTGCCAGCAGTTTCTGGCGAACAGGGGGCAAGCACTACGAGCAGTACTTC
CASSFWRTGGKHYEQYF
>.|TRBJ1-2|.|TRBV28
TGTGCCAGCAGCGCCACAGATTACTATGGCTACACCTTC
CASSATDYYGYTF
>.|TRBJ2-6|.|TRBV5-4
TGTGCCAGCAGCTTGTTGGGGGCCTCTGGGGCCAACGTCCTGACTTTC
CASSLLGASGANVLTF
>.|TRBJ1-2|.|TRBV28
TGTGCCAGCAGACTCCCTCAGGGATATGGCTACACCTTC
CASRLPQGYGYTF
>.|TRBJ2-1|.|TRBV5-1
TGCGCCAGCAGCTTGGCCGTGGCCAACAATGAGCAGTTCTTC
CASSLAVANNEQFF
>.|TRBJ2-5|.|TRBV7-9
TGTGCCAGCAGCTTAGACACCCAAGAGACCCAGTACTTC
CASSLDTQETQYF
>TRBD2|TRBJ2-1|.|TRBV9
TGTGCCAGCAGCTCGACTAGCGGGAGAGGTAATGAGCAGTTCTTC
CASSSTSGRGNEQFF
>TRBD1|TRBJ2-7|.|TRBV28
TGTGCCAGCAGCCGTGGACAGGGAAGCTCCTACGAGCAGTACTTC
CASSRGQGSSYEQYF
>TRBD2|TRBJ2-5|.|TRBV11-3
TGTGCCAGCAGTCAACTAGCGGTCCCTTGGGAGACCCAGTACTTC
CASSQLAVPWETQYF
>TRBD2|TRBJ2-1|.|TRBV2
TGTGCCAGCAGTGGGGACTTGCGGGGGGGAGACAATGAGCAGTTCTTC
CASSGDLRGGDNEQFF
>.|TRBJ1-1|.|TRBV7-3
TGTGCCAGCAGCTTAACCGTTCAGGCTGAAGCTTTCTTT
CASSLTVQAEAFF
>.|TRBJ2-7|.|TRBV28
TGTGCCAGCAGCCCCCGGCGGCCTGCTTCCTACGAGCAGTACTTC
CASSPRRPASYEQYF
>TRBD1|TRBJ2-5|.|TRBV5-1
TGCGCCAGCAGCAAGACAGGGGTTGGGGAGACCCAGTACTTC
CASSKTGVGETQYF
>TRBD1|TRBJ1-5|.|TRBV20-1
TGCAGTGCTAGTGAATTGGGACAGTATAGCAATCAGCCCCAGCATTTT
CSASELGQYSNQPQHF
>.|TRBJ1-1|.|TRBV4-1
TGCGCCAGCAGCCAAGGACTAAGGTCCTACACTGAAGCTTTCTTT
CASSQGLRSYTEAFF
>.|TRBJ2-3|.|TRBV10-2
TGCGCCAGCAGCCTCAACAGGGTAAAAAGCACAGATACGCAGTATTTT
CASSLNRVKSTDTQYF
>.|TRBJ2-1|.|TRBV24-1
TGTGCCACCAGTGATTTGACCTCGGGGAAGGGCGGGAATGAGCAGTTCTTC
CATSDLTSGKGGNEQFF
>.|TRBJ1-2|.|TRBV12-3/TRBV12-4
TGTGCCAGCAGTTTACGACAGAACTATGGCTACACCTTC
CASSLRQNYGYTF
>TRBD2|TRBJ2-7|.|TRBV7-2
TGTGCCAGCAGCTTAGCTCCGGGGGGTTCTAGCGGGAGGGGCGTAAGTGAGCAGTACTTC
CASSLAPGGSSGRGVSEQYF
>TRBD1|TRBJ1-4|.|TRBV28
TGTGCCAGCAGAACAGGGGCAACTAATGAAAAACTGTTTTTT
CASRTGATNEKLFF
>.|TRBJ1-1|.|TRBV20-1
TGCAGTGCTAGTGATTTCGGACATCCAAACACTGAAGCTTTCTTT
CSASDFGHPNTEAFF
>TRBD1|TRBJ1-1|.|TRBV27
TGTGCCACACTTACAGGGGCTGAAGCTTTCTTT
CATLTGAEAFF
>TRBD2|TRBJ2-1|once|TRBV5-1
TGCGCCAGCAGCTTGTACAATCTAGCGGCCAATGAGCAGTTCTTC
CASSLYNLAANEQFF
>.|TRBJ2-1|once|TRBV30
TGTGCCTGGGTAGACAATGAGCAGTTCTTC
CAWVDNEQFF
>.|TRBJ2-7|.|TRBV6-5
TGTGCCAGCAGTTACCTTCGGACAGCCGAGCAGTACTTC
CASSYLRTAEQYF
>.|TRBJ2-1|.|TRBV4-2
TGTGCCAGCAGCCGAGGACTGTCTAGGAGCTCCTACAATGAGCAGTTCTTC
CASSRGLSRSSYNEQFF
>TRBD1|TRBJ1-2|.|TRBV6-5
TGTGCCAGCAGTTACTCGACCCCTGGGACAGTCTATGGCTACACCTTC
CASSYSTPGTVYGYTF
>TRBD2|TRBJ2-5|.|TRBV27
TGTGCCAGCAGTGCCGGACTAGCGGGAGGGTGGGAGACCCAGTACTTC
CASSAGLAGGWETQYF
>TRBD2|TRBJ2-1|.|TRBV6-2/TRBV6-3
TGTGCCAGCAGTTACGTGGCGGGAGTGGACAATGAGCAGTTCTTC
CASSYVAGVDNEQFF
>TRBD1|TRBJ2-3|.|TRBV11-3
TGTGCCAGCAGCTCAGGGGGCGTGAGGGATACGCAGTATTTT
CASSSGGVRDTQYF
>.|TRBJ1-1|once|TRBV25-1
TGTGCCAGCAGTGAATCAGGGTTTGCTGAAGCTTTCTTT
CASSESGFAEAFF
>TRBD2|TRBJ2-5|.|TRBV4-3
TGCGCCAGCAGCCAAGAAATTGGAGCGGGAGGGGAGACCCAGTACTTC
CASSQEIGAGGETQYF
>.|TRBJ1-5|.|TRBV30
TGTGCCTGGAGTGTCGGGGGGAACAGCAATCAGCCCCAGCATTTT
CAWSVGGNSNQPQHF
>TRBD2|TRBJ2-1|.|TRBV10-3
TGTGCCATCAGGGGGACTAGCGAAAACAATGAGCAGTTCTTC
CAIRGTSENNEQFF
>.|TRBJ2-1|.|TRBV5-6
TGTGCCAGCAGCTTTCAATCTCTAGGTCGCTACAATGAGCAGTTCTTC
CASSFQSLGRYNEQFF
>TRBD1|TRBJ1-3|.|TRBV9
TGTGCCAGCAGCGGACAGGGTCCTACTGGAAACACCATATATTTT
CASSGQGPTGNTIYF
>.|TRBJ2-1|.|TRBV6-1
TGTGCCAGCAGTGAAGACGCAGAATACAATGAGCAGTTCTTC
CASSEDAEYNEQFF
>.|TRBJ2-2|.|TRBV10-3
TGTGCCATCAGTGAAACCTGGGCTACCGGGGAGCTGTTTTTT
CAISETWATGELFF
>TRBD2|TRBJ2-5|once|TRBV7-2
TGTGCCAGCAGCGTACGGACTAGCGGGAGTCAGACCCAGTACTTC
CASSVRTSGSQTQYF
>.|TRBJ1-1|.|TRBV5-8
TGTGCCAGCAGAACGGGACAACTTATGAACACTGAAGCTTTCTTT
CASRTGQLMNTEAFF
>TRBD1|TRBJ1-5|.|TRBV30
TGTGCCTGGAGTGTAAAGGACAGGGAAGTTATTCAGCCCCAGCATTTT
CAWSVKDREVIQPQHF